The 8 T cell receptor beta chains presented below share a single source sample, sequenced in a study of T-cell reconstitution after alpha-beta-depleted transplantation in children. TCRbeta library construction was performed incorporating unique molecular identifiers. TCRdb used MiXCR to reprocess the PCR reads, holding one entry per CDR3 protein. Altogether fewer than 700,000 distinct CDR3 sequences are present, around 23% being singletons, with the ten largest covering 13% to 15%. Sequencing used PBMCs, mostly from graft donor cells, obtained 360 days after TCRalphabeta/CD19-depleted stem cell transplant. The receptors were sampled from a boy under three years old who had a stem cell transplant for acute myeloid leukemia, so the T cells may come from the graft donor.

This clonotype was seen a few times. V and J are TRBV7-2 and TRBJ2-6; D call uncertain. The V gene's germline CDR1 is SGHTA and CDR2 FQGNSA. The CDR3 is made up of 15 amino acids. With 5 bases removed from V and 2 bases from J, the gap between germline ends came to 10 bases. DNA for the CDR3: TGTGCCAGCAGCCCTGCAGGTACTGGGGCCAACGTCCTGACTTTC. Amino acid sequence: CASSPAGTGANVLTF.

V is TRBV5-1 and J is TRBJ2-3; TRBD2 aligns across 8 bases. Germline V CDR1 and CDR2: SGHRS, YFSETQ. This CDR3 comprises 16 residues. With V trimmed by 1 base and J by 2 bases, 6 bases remained unmatched. For the CDR3, the DNA is TGCGCCAGCAGCTTGTTTACGGGGGGGACCACAGATACGCAGTATTTT. It translates to CASSLFTGGTTDTQYF.

This clonotype showed up many times. The chain employs TRBV11-2 and TRBJ2-1; either TRBD1 or TRBD2 may supply D (5 bases each). This CDR3 has 14 residues. Germline V gives CDR1 SGHAT, CDR2 FQNNGV. V dropped 1 base and J dropped 5 bases, with 9 bases sitting between them. DNA for the CDR3: TGTGCCAGCAGCTTAGTCAGAGGGGACAATGAGCAGTTCTTC. Its translation is CASSLVRGDNEQFF.

The chain has TRBV20-1 and TRBJ1-4, with D possibly TRBD1 on 5 matching bases. V was trimmed by 2 bases and J by 2 bases, leaving 9 bases between them. CDR1 and CDR2 (germline): DFQATT, SNEGSKA (reference sequence). CDR3 size: 14 residues. The CDR3 sequence is CSARQGWTNEKLFF. The CDR3 DNA reads as TGCAGTGCTAGACAGGGTTGGACTAATGAAAAACTGTTTTTT.

This clonotype was picked up many times. The genes are TRBV12-3 or TRBV12-4 and TRBJ2-7; D ambiguous. V gave up 4 bases and J gave up 2 bases, with 12 bases separating them. The CDR3 covers 14 residues. This chain's CDR3 is CASSYGESPYEQYF. As DNA, the CDR3 is TGTGCCAGCAGTTACGGAGAGTCTCCCTACGAGCAGTACTTC.

This clonotype has a count of ten or more. The chain links TRBV28 to TRBJ1-6; D remains unclear. Germline V lookup: CDR1 MDHEN, CDR2 SYDVKM. V was pared by 7 bases and J by 11 bases, with 12 bases between. The CDR3 is 12 residues long. CDR3 DNA: TGTGCCAGCACTTTTATGCGGGCACCCCTCCACTTT. Its protein is CASTFMRAPLHF.

Details on this clonotype: A much larger clone differs from this one at a single base, so this may be a read error. V and J are TRBV12-3 or TRBV12-4 and TRBJ2-1, with D tentatively TRBD1 or TRBD2 (6 bases each). The CDR3 sequence is 16 residues long. The V gene lost 9 bases and the J gene lost 0 bases, with 18 bases spanning the gap. The CDR3 nucleotides read TGTGCCAGGAGTCCGGGTGGGGGGCCCTCCTACAATGAGCAGTTCTTC. Its translation is CARSPGGGPSYNEQFF.

At least ten counts were recorded for this clonotype. This rearrangement joins TRBV20-1 to TRBJ2-3; 7 positions agree with TRBD1. The CDR3 has 15 amino acids. J was trimmed by 4 bases and V by 0 bases; bases with no gene match: 7. CDR1 and CDR2 from the germline V gene are DFQATT and SNEGSKA (reference sequence). The CDR3 here is CSAREGRGSPDTQYF. The DNA for the CDR3 is TGCAGTGCTAGAGAGGGCAGGGGGTCCCCAGATACGCAGTATTTT.